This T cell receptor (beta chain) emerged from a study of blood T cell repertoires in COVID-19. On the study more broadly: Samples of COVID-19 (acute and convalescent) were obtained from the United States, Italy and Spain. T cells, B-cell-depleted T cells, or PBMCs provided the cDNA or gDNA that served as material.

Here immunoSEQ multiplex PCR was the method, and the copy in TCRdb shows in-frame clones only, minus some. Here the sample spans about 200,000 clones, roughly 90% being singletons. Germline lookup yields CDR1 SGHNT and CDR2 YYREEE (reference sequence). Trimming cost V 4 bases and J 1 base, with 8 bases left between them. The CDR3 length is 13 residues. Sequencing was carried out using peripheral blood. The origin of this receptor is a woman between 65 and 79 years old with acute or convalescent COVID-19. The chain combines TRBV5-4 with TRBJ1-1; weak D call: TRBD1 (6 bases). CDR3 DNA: TGTGCCAGCAGCGGGGGACAGAACACTGAAGCTTTCTTT. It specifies CASSGGQNTEAFF. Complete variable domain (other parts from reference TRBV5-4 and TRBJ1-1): ETGVTQSPTHLIKTRGQQVTLRCSSQSGHNTVSWYQQALGQGPQFIFQYYREEENGRGNFPPRFSGLQFPNYSSELNVNALELDDSALYLCASSGGQNTEAFFGQGTRLTVV.